Listed below are T cell receptor beta chains from one sample, sequenced in a study of control samples from healthy donors and cancer patients. Libraries were prepared by immunoSEQ multiplex PCR; TCRdb keeps only in-frame clonotypes and omits some of them. This table has 150,000 to 200,000 clones, 85% to 90% appearing once. What was sequenced was blood. These receptors were taken from a man aged 18-30 years in good health. CDR3s include the opening cysteine and the closing phenylalanine or tryptophan. A D gene is named only where the DNA matches it firmly. Size tells how often a clone was seen (once, few, many) or the class of an expanded clone, and some rows leave it out.

TRBJ2-3,TRBD2,TRBV28,.,TGTGCCAGCAGTGCCGGCCGGACTAGCGGGGGCGATACGCAGTATTTT,CASSAGRTSGGDTQYF
TRBJ1-5,.,TRBV14,few,TGTGCCAGCAGCCAAGAAGGGTGGGGGGGCAGAAATCAGCCCCAGCATTTT,CASSQEGWGGRNQPQHF
TRBJ1-2,.,TRBV7-9,.,TGTGCCAGCAGCCCCACCGGGGGCCGAGTTCATAACTATGGCTACACCTTC,CASSPTGGRVHNYGYTF
TRBJ2-7,.,TRBV20-1,.,TGCAGTGCAAGGACTACCTACGAGCAGTACTTC,CSARTTYEQYF
TRBJ2-7,TRBD1,TRBV15,.,TGTGCCACCAGCATCCGGGACAGGGGAACCCACGAGCAGTACTTC,CATSIRDRGTHEQYF
TRBJ1-3,.,TRBV5-1,.,TGCGCCAGCAGCTTGGGTGGTGGGGCCGGTGGAAACACCATATATTTT,CASSLGGGAGGNTIYF
TRBJ2-1,.,TRBV5-8,.,TGTGCCAGCAGCCCCGGGACCCAGCCCTACAATGAGCAGTTCTTC,CASSPGTQPYNEQFF
TRBJ2-7,TRBD1,TRBV28,.,TGTGCCAGCAGTTTCCGAGGGACAGACTCCTACGAGCAGTACTTC,CASSFRGTDSYEQYF
TRBJ2-3,TRBD2,TRBV6-4,few,TGTGCCAGCAGTGACGGCGGGGGGGCAGATACGCAGTATTTT,CASSDGGGADTQYF
TRBJ1-1,.,TRBV24-1,.,TGTGCCACCAGTGAGAGGGACACTGAAGCTTTCTTT,CATSERDTEAFF
TRBJ1-4,.,TRBV28,.,TGTGCCAGCAGTTTATCCGGGACTAATGAAAAACTGTTTTTT,CASSLSGTNEKLFF
TRBJ1-2,TRBD1,TRBV7-8,few,TGTGCCAGCAGCCCTCACCCGGGGACAGGCTATGGCTACACCTTC,CASSPHPGTGYGYTF
TRBJ2-7,.,TRBV10-1,.,TGCGCCAGCACGGGCCCCAACTCCTACGAGCAGTACTTC,CASTGPNSYEQYF
TRBJ1-1,TRBD1,TRBV4-1,.,TGCGCCAGCAGCCACCAGACAGGGGTAGGGACTGAAGCTTTCTTT,CASSHQTGVGTEAFF
TRBJ2-7,.,TRBV27,.,TGTGCCAGCAGAGACAGGCTCTCCTACGAGCAGCACTTC,CASRDRLSYEQHF
TRBJ1-1,.,TRBV29-1,.,TGCAGCGTTAATAGGGAGAACACTGAAGCTTTCTTT,CSVNRENTEAFF
TRBJ1-1,.,TRBV18,.,TGTGCCAGCTCACCACAGGTACCGTTCACTGAAGCTTTCTTT,CASSPQVPFTEAFF
TRBJ2-2,TRBD1,TRBV28,once,TGTGCCAGCAGTCACGACAGGGATGAGTACACCGGGGAGCTGTTTTTT,CASSHDRDEYTGELFF
TRBJ1-5,.,TRBV9,.,TGTGCCAGCAGCGTAGGGGAGAATCATCAGCCCCAGCATTTT,CASSVGENHQPQHF
TRBJ1-1,TRBD1,TRBV7-3,.,TGTGCCAGCAGCGCCCGGGACAGGGGGCTTGTCACTGAAGCTTTCTTT,CASSARDRGLVTEAFF
TRBJ2-5,TRBD1,TRBV4-1,.,TGCGCCAGCAGCCCAGGACAGGGGACGCAGACCCAGTACTTC,CASSPGQGTQTQYF
TRBJ2-7,.,TRBV9,.,TGTGCCAGCAGCGAATCAGGACACACTACAAACGAGCAGTACTTC,CASSESGHTTNEQYF
TRBJ2-3,.,TRBV7-2,once,TGTGCCAGCAGCTTAGTTCGTGTTCTGGGGGTCACAGATACGCAGTATTTT,CASSLVRVLGVTDTQYF
TRBJ1-3,.,TRBV3-1/TRBV3-2,.,TGTGCCAGCAGCCTCGGGCCGGACACCATATATTTT,CASSLGPDTIYF
TRBJ2-5,.,TRBV7-9,.,TGTGCCAGCACCCTTGGGGGGGCCCTGGAGACCCAGTACTTC,CASTLGGALETQYF
TRBJ2-7,TRBD1,TRBV6-5,.,TGTGCCAGCAGTTTACAGGGGAAGGGGGACTACGAGCAGTACTTC,CASSLQGKGDYEQYF
TRBJ1-6,.,TRBV18,.,TGTGCCAGCTCACTTGACCGCGGGGGCCGTAATTCACCCCTCCACTTT,CASSLDRGGRNSPLHF
TRBJ2-7,.,TRBV7-2,.,TGTGCCAGCTCCCACTCGTTAGGGGACTCCTACGAGCAGTACTTC,CASSHSLGDSYEQYF